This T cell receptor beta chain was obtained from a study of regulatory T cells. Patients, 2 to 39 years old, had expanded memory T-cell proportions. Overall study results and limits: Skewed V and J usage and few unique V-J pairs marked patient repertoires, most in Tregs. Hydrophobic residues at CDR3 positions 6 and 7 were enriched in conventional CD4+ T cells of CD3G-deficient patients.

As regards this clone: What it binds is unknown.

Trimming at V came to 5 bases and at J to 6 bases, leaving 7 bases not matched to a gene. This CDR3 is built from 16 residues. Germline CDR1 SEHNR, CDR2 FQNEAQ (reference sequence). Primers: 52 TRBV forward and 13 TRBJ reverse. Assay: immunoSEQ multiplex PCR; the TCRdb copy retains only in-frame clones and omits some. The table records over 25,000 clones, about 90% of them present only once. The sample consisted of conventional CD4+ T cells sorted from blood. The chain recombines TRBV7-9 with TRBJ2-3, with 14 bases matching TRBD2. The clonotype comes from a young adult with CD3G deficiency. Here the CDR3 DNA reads TGTGCCAGCAGCCCGGGACTAGCGGGAGACCGGGATACGCAGTATTTT. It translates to CASSPGLAGDRDTQYF.